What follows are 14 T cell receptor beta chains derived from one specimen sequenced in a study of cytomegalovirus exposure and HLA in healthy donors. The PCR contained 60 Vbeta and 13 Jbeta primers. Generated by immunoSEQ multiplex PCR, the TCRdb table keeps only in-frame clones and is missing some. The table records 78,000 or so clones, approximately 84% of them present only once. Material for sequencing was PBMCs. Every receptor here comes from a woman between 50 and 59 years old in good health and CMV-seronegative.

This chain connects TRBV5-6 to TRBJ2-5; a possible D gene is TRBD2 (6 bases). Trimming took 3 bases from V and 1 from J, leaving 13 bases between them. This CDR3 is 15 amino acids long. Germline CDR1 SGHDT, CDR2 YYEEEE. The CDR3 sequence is CASSSWDGGQETQYF. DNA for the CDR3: TGTGCCAGCAGCTCATGGGACGGGGGCCAAGAGACCCAGTACTTC.

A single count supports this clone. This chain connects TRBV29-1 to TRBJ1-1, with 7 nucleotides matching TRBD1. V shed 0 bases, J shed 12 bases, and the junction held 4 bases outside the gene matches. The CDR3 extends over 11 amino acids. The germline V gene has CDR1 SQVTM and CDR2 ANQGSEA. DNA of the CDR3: TGCAGCGTTGAAGATCAACAGGGGACTTTCTTT. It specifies CSVEDQQGTFF. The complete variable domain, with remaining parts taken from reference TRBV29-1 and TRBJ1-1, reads SAVISQKPSRDICQRGTSLTIQCQVDSQVTMMFWYRQQPGQSLTLIATANQGSEATYESGFVIDKFPISRPNLTFSTLTVSNMSPEDSSIYLCSVEDQQGTFFGQGTRLTVV.

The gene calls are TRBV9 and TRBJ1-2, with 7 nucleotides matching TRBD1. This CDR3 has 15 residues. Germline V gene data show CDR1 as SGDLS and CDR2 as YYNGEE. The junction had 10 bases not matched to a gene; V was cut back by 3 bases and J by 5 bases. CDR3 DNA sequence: TGTGCCAGCAGCGGTAGACAGGGTTACGGATATGGCTACACCTTC. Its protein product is CASSGRQGYGYGYTF.

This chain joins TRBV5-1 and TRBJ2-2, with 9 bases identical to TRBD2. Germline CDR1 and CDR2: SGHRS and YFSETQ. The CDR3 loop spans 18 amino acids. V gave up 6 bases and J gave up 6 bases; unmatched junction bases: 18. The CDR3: CASIPQPRREGRAGELFF. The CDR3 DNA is TGCGCCAGCATCCCTCAACCGCGGCGGGAGGGCCGGGCCGGGGAGCTGTTTTTT.

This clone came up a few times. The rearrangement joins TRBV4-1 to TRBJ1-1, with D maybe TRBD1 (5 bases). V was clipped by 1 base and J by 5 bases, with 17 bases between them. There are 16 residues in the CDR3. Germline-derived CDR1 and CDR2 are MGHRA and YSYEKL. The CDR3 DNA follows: TGCGCCAGCAGCCAAGCCCAGGGTAGTATGAGGACTGAAGCTTTCTTT. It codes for CASSQAQGSMRTEAFF.

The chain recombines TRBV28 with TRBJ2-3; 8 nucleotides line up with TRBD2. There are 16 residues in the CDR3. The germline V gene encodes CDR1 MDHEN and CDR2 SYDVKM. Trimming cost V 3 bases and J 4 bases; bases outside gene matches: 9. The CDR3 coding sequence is TGTGCCAGCAGTTTGGGGCGGGAGGAGGGTCCAGATACGCAGTATTTT. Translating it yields CASSLGREEGPDTQYF.

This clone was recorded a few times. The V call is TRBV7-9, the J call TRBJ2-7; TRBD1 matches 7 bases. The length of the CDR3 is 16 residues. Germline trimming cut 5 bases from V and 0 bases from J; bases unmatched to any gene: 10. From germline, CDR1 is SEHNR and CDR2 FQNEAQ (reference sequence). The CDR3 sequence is CASSGRDSQDSYEQYF. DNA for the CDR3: TGTGCCAGCAGCGGAAGGGACAGCCAAGACTCCTACGAGCAGTACTTC.

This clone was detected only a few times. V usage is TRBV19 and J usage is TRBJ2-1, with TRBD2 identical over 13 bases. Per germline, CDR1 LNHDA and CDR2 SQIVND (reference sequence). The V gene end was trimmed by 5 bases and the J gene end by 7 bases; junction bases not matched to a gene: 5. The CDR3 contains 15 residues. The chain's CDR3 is CASSRTSGSFNEQFF. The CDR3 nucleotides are TGTGCCAGTAGTCGGACTAGCGGGAGTTTTAATGAGCAGTTCTTC.

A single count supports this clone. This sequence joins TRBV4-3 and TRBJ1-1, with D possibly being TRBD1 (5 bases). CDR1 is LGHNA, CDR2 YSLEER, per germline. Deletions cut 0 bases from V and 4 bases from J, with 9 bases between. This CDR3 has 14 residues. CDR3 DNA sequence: TGCGCCAGCAGCCAAGATTTCGGGGGCACTGAAGCTTTCTTT. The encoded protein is CASSQDFGGTEAFF.

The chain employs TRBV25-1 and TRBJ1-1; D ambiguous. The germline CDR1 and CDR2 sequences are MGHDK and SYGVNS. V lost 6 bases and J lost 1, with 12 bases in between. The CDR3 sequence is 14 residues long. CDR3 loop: CASSPREENTEAFF. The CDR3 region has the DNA TGTGCCAGCAGCCCAAGGGAGGAGAACACTGAAGCTTTCTTT.

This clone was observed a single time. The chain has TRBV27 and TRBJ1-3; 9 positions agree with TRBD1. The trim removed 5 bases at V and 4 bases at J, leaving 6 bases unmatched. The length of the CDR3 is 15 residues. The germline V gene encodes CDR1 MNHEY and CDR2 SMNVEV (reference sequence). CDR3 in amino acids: CASSITGTGGNTIYF. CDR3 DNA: TGTGCCAGCAGTATAACCGGGACAGGGGGAAACACCATATATTTT.

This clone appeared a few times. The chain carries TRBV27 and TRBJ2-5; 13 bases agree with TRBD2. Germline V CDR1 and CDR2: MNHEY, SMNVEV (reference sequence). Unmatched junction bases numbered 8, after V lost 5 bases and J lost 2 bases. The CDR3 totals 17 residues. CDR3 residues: CASSPPGLAGPQETQYF. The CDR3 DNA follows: TGTGCCAGCAGTCCCCCGGGACTAGCGGGGCCACAAGAGACCCAGTACTTC.

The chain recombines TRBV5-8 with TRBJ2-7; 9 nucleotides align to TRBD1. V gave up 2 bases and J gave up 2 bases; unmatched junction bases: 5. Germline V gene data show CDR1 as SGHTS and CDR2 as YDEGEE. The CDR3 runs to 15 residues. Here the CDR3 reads CASSLSGTGTYEQYF. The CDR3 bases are TGTGCCAGCAGCTTAAGTGGGACAGGGACCTACGAGCAGTACTTC.

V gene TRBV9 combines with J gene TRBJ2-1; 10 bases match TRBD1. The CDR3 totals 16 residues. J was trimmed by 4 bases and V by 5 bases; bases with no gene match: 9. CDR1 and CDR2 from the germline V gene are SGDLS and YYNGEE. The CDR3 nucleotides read TGTGCCAGCAGTGACAGGGACAGGGGCCTTTACAATGAGCAGTTCTTC. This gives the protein CASSDRDRGLYNEQFF. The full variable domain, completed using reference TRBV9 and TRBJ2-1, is DSGVTQTPKHLITATGQRVTLRCSPRSGDLSVYWYQQSLDQGLQFLIQYYNGEERAKGNILERFSAQQFPDLHSELNLSSLELGDSALYFCASSDRDRGLYNEQFFGPGTRLTVL.